Following are 27 T cell receptor beta chains from one sample sequenced in a study of CD8+CD57+ T cells in acquired aplastic anemia. Patients picked for sequencing had shown CD8+CD57+ cell expansion detected by flow cytometry. The study profiled TCR beta VDJ and CDR3 using genomic DNA as template. From the reads, TCRdb called clonotypes with MiXCR, one entry per CDR3 protein. This table has roughly 190,000 distinct CDR3 sequences, 40% to 55% appearing once. Sequenced input: sorted CD4+, CD8+, or CD8+CD57+ T cells (not recorded which) from PBMCs. Receptor source: a human donor with aplastic anemia.

This clonotype was seen more than once but under ten times. No conserved phenylalanine or tryptophan ends this CDR3, so it is likely a read error. It is unclear where the CDR3 begins or ends on the DNA, so no DNA is shown, and the CDR3 is as TCRdb lists it. The chain uses TRBV10-3 and TRBJ2-6. The CDR3 length is 8 residues, termini included. Germline loops: CDR1 ENHRY, CDR2 SYGVKD. The CDR3 sequence is CASSSRTS.

This clonotype occurred once. The chain employs TRBV5-1 and TRBJ2-7; 14 bases map to TRBD2. J gave up 2 bases and V 3 bases, and 16 bases lay outside the gene matches. Germline-derived CDR1 and CDR2 are SGHRS and YFSETQ. The CDR3 contains 20 residues. CDR3 bases: TGCGCCAGCAGCTATCCTGGGACTAGCGGGAGAAGTGGGGACACCTACGAGCAGTACTTC. Translation: CASSYPGTSGRSGDTYEQYF. The whole variable domain, filled in from reference TRBV5-1 and TRBJ2-7, reads KAGVTQTPRYLIKTRGQQVTLSCSPISGHRSVSWYQQTPGQGLQFLFEYFSETQRNKGNFPGRFSGRQFSNSRSEMNVSTLELGDSALYLCASSYPGTSGRSGDTYEQYFGPGTRLTVT.

The V gene is TRBV25-1, the J gene TRBJ2-1; the D is unclear. Germline loops: CDR1 MGHDK, CDR2 SYGVNS. V was cut by 2 bases and J by 0 bases, with 11 bases left in between. The CDR3 length is 16 residues. CDR3: CASSEVAKSSYNEQFF. CDR3 coding DNA: TGTGCCAGCAGTGAAGTCGCGAAGAGCTCCTACAATGAGCAGTTCTTC.

This clonotype showed up many times. V gene TRBV29-1 combines with J gene TRBJ1-1; D call uncertain. This CDR3 contains 13 residues. CDR1 is SQVTM, CDR2 ANQGSEA, per germline. V was clipped by 4 bases and J by 2 bases, with 11 bases between them. DNA of the CDR3: TGCAGCGTTGGGAGCAGGACTAACACTGAAGCTTTCTTT. This sequence encodes CSVGSRTNTEAFF.

This clonotype appeared a few times. This sequence joins TRBV10-1 and TRBJ1-3; TRBD1 matches 7 bases. Germline V gene data show CDR1 as WNHNN and CDR2 as SYGVQD (reference sequence). Trimming cost V 6 bases and J 4 bases; bases outside gene matches: 9. CDR3 length: 15 amino acids. The CDR3 nucleotides are TGCGCCAGCAGGCAATCAGGGGGTAAGGGAAACACCATATATTTT. Amino acids: CASRQSGGKGNTIYF.

This clonotype was picked up many times. The V call is TRBV6-5, the J call TRBJ1-2; no clear D. Germline V gene sequence: CDR1 MNHEY, CDR2 SVGAGI. V was clipped by 2 bases and J by 7 bases, with 17 bases between them. The CDR3 sequence is 15 residues long. The chain's CDR3 is CASSYNPSRVSGYTF. The CDR3 DNA is TGTGCCAGCAGTTACAACCCCTCTAGAGTATCTGGCTACACCTTC.

J is TRBJ1-4 and V is TRBV4-3; D unclear. The CDR3 has 14 amino acids. V was pared by 0 bases and J by 8 bases, with 10 bases between. The germline CDR1 and CDR2 sequences are LGHNA and YSLEER. The CDR3 spells CASSQDGNTEKLFF. The CDR3 region has the DNA TGCGCCAGCAGCCAAGATGGGAATACGGAAAAACTGTTTTTT.

This clonotype showed up just once. The junction departs from the called germline gene at one end, perhaps through a read error. V is TRBV2 and J is TRBJ1-2, with TRBD1 matching 7 bases. CDR1 and CDR2 from the germline V gene are SNHLY and FYNNEI. CDR3 length: 13 residues. Written as DNA, the CDR3 is TGTGCCAGCAGCGAAGACAGGGCATATGGCTACACCTTC. It is translated as CASSEDRAYGYTF.

This clonotype was seen ten or more times. The J gene is TRBJ1-1, the V gene TRBV19, with D possibly matching TRBD1 (6 bases). Germline V gene lookup returns CDR1 LNHDA and CDR2 SQIVND (reference sequence). V was pared by 5 bases and J by 2 bases, with 18 bases between. This CDR3 is built from 16 residues. The CDR3 nucleotides read TGTGCCAGTAGTGAACAGGGCTTATGGAGAAACACTGAAGCTTTCTTT. Protein: CASSEQGLWRNTEAFF.

The chain joins TRBV6-4 to TRBJ1-5; 8 nucleotides line up with TRBD1. The V and J ends lost 6 bases and 4 bases, in that order; junction bases with no gene match: 8. This CDR3 contains 15 residues. Germline V gene data show CDR1 as MRHNA and CDR2 as SNTAGT. The chain's CDR3 is CASSALTGANQPQHF. The CDR3 DNA is TGTGCCAGCAGCGCGCTGACAGGGGCAAATCAGCCCCAGCATTTT.

The chain is built from TRBV2 and TRBJ2-4; perhaps TRBD2 as D (6 bases). The CDR3 length is 15 residues. V was cut by 6 bases and J by 2 bases, with 14 bases left in between. Germline values: CDR1 SNHLY, CDR2 FYNNEI. The CDR3 DNA sequence: TGTGCCAGCAGCCCTTTTGGGAGGTCCAAAAACATTCAGTACTTC. This gives the protein CASSPFGRSKNIQYF. Supplemented by reference TRBV2 and TRBJ2-4, the full variable domain reads EPEVTQTPSHQVTQMGQEVILRCVPISNHLYFYWYRQILGQKVEFLVSFYNNEISEKSEIFDDQFSVERPDGSNFTLKIRSTKLEDSAMYFCASSPFGRSKNIQYFGAGTRLSVL.

V gene TRBV2 combines with J gene TRBJ2-5; tentative D call: TRBD2 (5 bases). Germline CDR1 and CDR2: SNHLY and FYNNEI. This CDR3 is built from 11 residues. V gave up 6 bases and J gave up 5 bases, with 7 bases separating them. CDR3 nucleotides: TGTGCCAGCAGGAGGGTGGAGACCCAGTACTTC. It translates to CASRRVETQYF.

This clonotype was observed many times. The V and J genes are TRBV12-3 or TRBV12-4 and TRBJ1-1, with 7 bases identical to TRBD1. V dropped 6 bases and J dropped 5; count of bases not matched to a gene: 6. The CDR3 is 13 amino acids. CDR3 in amino acids: CASRQTGRTEAFF. The CDR3 bases are TGTGCCAGCAGACAGACAGGGAGGACTGAAGCTTTCTTT.

The chain joins TRBV11-2 to TRBJ2-5; 7 bases map to TRBD2. Per germline, CDR1 SGHAT and CDR2 FQNNGV. Trimming at V came to 7 bases and at J to 3 bases, leaving 17 bases not matched to a gene. The CDR3 is made up of 17 amino acids. The CDR3: CASTVWAPSGEEETQYF. For the CDR3, the DNA is TGTGCCAGCACCGTTTGGGCCCCTAGCGGAGAGGAAGAGACCCAGTACTTC.

CDR3 in DNA: TGTGCCACCAGCAGAGGGGTTGTTGGCACTGAAGCTTTCTTT. This gives the protein CATSRGVVGTEAFF. The V gene is TRBV15, the J gene TRBJ1-1; D gene uncertain. The ends were cut back, 1 base at V and 4 bases at J, with 10 bases in the middle. Germline V gene sequence: CDR1 LNHNV, CDR2 YYDKDF (reference sequence). CDR3 length: 14 amino acids. Full variable domain (rest looked up from reference TRBV15 and TRBJ1-1): DAMVIQNPRYQVTQFGKPVTLSCSQTLNHNVMYWYQQKSSQAPKLLFHYYDKDFNNEADTPDNFQSRRPNTSFCFLDIRSPGLGDTAMYLCATSRGVVGTEAFFGQGTRLTVV.

This clonotype was detected a few times. The chain joins TRBV7-2 to TRBJ2-1; perhaps TRBD1 as D (5 bases). Germline CDR1 SGHTA, CDR2 FQGNSA. V was shortened by 3 bases and J by 8 bases, with 5 bases between the two germline ends. The CDR3 is 11 residues long. CDR3 residues: CASSFRDEQFF. In DNA, the CDR3 is TGTGCCAGCAGCTTCAGGGATGAGCAGTTCTTC. The full variable domain, its missing parts supplied by reference TRBV7-2 and TRBJ2-1, is GAGVSQSPSNKVTEKGKDVELRCDPISGHTALYWYRQSLGQGLEFLIYFQGNSAPDKSGLPSDRFSAERTGGSVSTLTIQRTQQEDSAVYLCASSFRDEQFFGPGTRLTVL.

This clonotype was recorded at least ten times. This chain links TRBV13 with TRBJ1-1; D is uncertain. The CDR3 is 12 residues long. Germline V gene sequence: CDR1 PRHDT, CDR2 FYEKMQ (reference sequence). The V end was cut by 3 bases, the J end by 1 base, with 3 bases between. The CDR3 bases are TGTGCCAGCAGCTTCTCGAACACTGAAGCTTTCTTT. Translated: CASSFSNTEAFF.

This sequence joins TRBV19 and TRBJ2-7; D possibly corresponds to TRBD1 (6 bases). Per the germline V gene, CDR1 is LNHDA and CDR2 is SQIVND (reference sequence). The CDR3 contains 14 residues. The V end was cut by 1 base, the J end by 5 bases, with 12 bases between. For the CDR3, the DNA is TGTGCCAGTAGTATAGTTGCACAGGGCCACGAGCAGTACTTC. Translation gives CASSIVAQGHEQYF.

DNA of the CDR3: TGTGCCAGTAGTGGAATGGCGGCCTCCTACGAGCAGTACTTC. It encodes CASSGMAASYEQYF. This sequence joins TRBV19 and TRBJ2-7; D not resolved. V was pared by 5 bases and J by 0 bases, with 11 bases between. CDR3 length equals 14 residues. Germline V lookup: CDR1 LNHDA, CDR2 SQIVND (reference sequence).

Of note for this clonotype: One end of the junction varies from germline; a read error may be responsible. CDR3 coding DNA: TGCGCCGGCAGGACCACTTTGAACACTGAAGCTTTCTTT. Its protein product is CAGRTTLNTEAFF. This chain links TRBV10-1 with TRBJ1-1; unclear D gene. Germline V lookup: CDR1 WNHNN, CDR2 SYGVQD (reference sequence). The CDR3 totals 13 residues.

This chain joins TRBV28 and TRBJ2-3; 7 bases fit TRBD2. The CDR3 sequence is 15 residues long. The germline gives CDR1 MDHEN, CDR2 SYDVKM. Trimming took 4 bases from V and 0 from J; bases not matched to a gene: 4. This chain's CDR3 is CASSSASGSTDTQYF. The CDR3 DNA reads TGTGCCAGCAGTTCAGCTAGCGGAAGCACAGATACGCAGTATTTT.

This clonotype was found many times. The chain couples TRBV2 to TRBJ2-1; TRBD2 agrees at 16 bases. Germline-derived CDR1 and CDR2 are SNHLY and FYNNEI. The V gene end was trimmed by 8 bases and the J gene end by 10 bases; junction bases not matched to a gene: 14. The CDR3 sequence is 17 residues long. The CDR3: CASDTQPGLAGGGEQFF. The DNA of the CDR3 is TGTGCCAGCGATACCCAACCGGGACTAGCGGGAGGGGGGGAGCAGTTCTTC.

This chain connects TRBV10-3 to TRBJ1-2, with 8 bases that match TRBD1. The germline V gene encodes CDR1 ENHRY and CDR2 SYGVKD. V shed 4 bases, J shed 3 bases, and the junction held 4 bases outside the gene matches. The CDR3 is 14 amino acids. The CDR3 DNA is TGTGCCATCAGTGGAGCAGGGGGCGACTATGGCTACACCTTC. Translation: CAISGAGGDYGYTF.

The rearrangement joins TRBV29-1 to TRBJ2-7; the D gene is possibly TRBD2 (6 bases). With 7 bases removed from V and 3 bases from J, the gap between germline ends came to 16 bases. Germline CDR1 reads SQVTM; CDR2 reads ANQGSEA. This CDR3 spans 13 amino acids. This chain's CDR3 is CSAARAGYYEQYF. In nucleotides, the CDR3 is TGCAGCGCCGCCAGGGCGGGGTACTACGAGCAGTACTTC.

This chain joins TRBV2 and TRBJ1-4; 7 bases are shared with TRBD1. Unmatched junction bases numbered 7, after V lost 4 bases and J lost 5 bases. This CDR3 region has 15 residues. The germline V gene encodes CDR1 SNHLY and CDR2 FYNNEI. This CDR3 reads CASSGQGGGNEKLFF. CDR3 in DNA: TGTGCCAGCAGTGGACAGGGCGGGGGAAATGAAAAACTGTTTTTT.

The chain carries TRBV2 and TRBJ2-7; the D is unclear. Trimming removed 5 bases from V and 1 base from J, with 6 bases in between. The CDR3 has 12 amino acids. Germline CDR1 and CDR2: SNHLY and FYNNEI. CDR3 protein: CASSQQSYEQYF. CDR3 bases: TGTGCCAGCAGTCAGCAGTCCTACGAGCAGTACTTC.

In the case of this clonotype: This clone may be a read error of a much larger clone one base away. This chain connects TRBV5-4 to TRBJ2-1; D possibly corresponds to TRBD2 (6 bases). The length of the CDR3 is 13 residues. The germline CDR1 and CDR2 sequences are SGHNT and YYREEE (reference sequence). The CDR3 loop is CASRGGNYDEQFF. Here the CDR3 DNA reads TGTGCCAGCAGGGGCGGGAACTACGATGAGCAGTTCTTC.